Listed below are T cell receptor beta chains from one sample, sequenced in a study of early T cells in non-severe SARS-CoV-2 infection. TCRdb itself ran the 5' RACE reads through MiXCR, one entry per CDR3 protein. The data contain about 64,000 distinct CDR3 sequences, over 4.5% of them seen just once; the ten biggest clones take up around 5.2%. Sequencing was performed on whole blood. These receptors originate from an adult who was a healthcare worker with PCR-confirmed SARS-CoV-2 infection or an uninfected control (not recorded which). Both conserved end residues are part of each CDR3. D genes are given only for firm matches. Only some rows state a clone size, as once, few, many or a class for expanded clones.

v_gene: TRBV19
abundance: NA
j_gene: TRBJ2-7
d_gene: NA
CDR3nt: TGTGCCAGTAGTCCACAGGGTCCCTTGAACGAGCAGTACTTC
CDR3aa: CASSPQGPLNEQYF

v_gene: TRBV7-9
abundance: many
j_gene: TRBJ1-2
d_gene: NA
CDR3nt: TGTGCCAGCAGCTCCCCTGCTCGTTTGGAAGCGTCGGGCTACACCTTC
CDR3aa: CASSSPARLEASGYTF

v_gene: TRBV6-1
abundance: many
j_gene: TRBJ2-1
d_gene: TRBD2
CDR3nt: TGTGCCAGCAGTCCCAGCGGGATAGTCAATGAGCAGTTCTTC
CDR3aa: CASSPSGIVNEQFF

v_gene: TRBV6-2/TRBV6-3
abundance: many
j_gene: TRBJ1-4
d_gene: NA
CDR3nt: TGTGCCAGCAGTTACAGACACGGGGCCGAAAAACTGTTTTTT
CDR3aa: CASSYRHGAEKLFF

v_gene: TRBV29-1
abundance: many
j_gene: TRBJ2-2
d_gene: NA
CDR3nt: TGCAGCGTCGTCCCGGGGGCGGCGAACACCGGGGAGCTGTTTTTT
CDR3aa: CSVVPGAANTGELFF

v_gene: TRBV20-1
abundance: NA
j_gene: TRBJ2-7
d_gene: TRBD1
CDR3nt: TGCAGTGCCACCGACAGGGCCCCCCACGAGCAGTACTTC
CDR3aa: CSATDRAPHEQYF

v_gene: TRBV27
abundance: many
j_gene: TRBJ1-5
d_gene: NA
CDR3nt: TGTGCCAGCAGTTTACGGGGAGCCAGCAATCAGCCCCAGCATTTT
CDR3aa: CASSLRGASNQPQHF

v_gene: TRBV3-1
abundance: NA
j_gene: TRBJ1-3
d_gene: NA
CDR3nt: TGTGCCAGCAGCTCAACTTCCTCTGGAAACACCATATATTTT
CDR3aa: CASSSTSSGNTIYF

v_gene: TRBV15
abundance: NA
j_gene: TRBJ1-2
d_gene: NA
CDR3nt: TGTGCCACCAGCAGAGAAGACTACGGCTACACCTTC
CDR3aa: CATSREDYGYTF

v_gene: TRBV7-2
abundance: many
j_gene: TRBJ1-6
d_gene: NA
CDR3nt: TGTGCCAGCAGCTTAGCAGTGGCCTCACCCCTCCACTTT
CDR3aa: CASSLAVASPLHF

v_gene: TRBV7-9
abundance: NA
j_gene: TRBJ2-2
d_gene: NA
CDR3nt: TGTGCCACCGGGACAACGAACACCGGGGAGCTGTTTTTT
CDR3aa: CATGTTNTGELFF

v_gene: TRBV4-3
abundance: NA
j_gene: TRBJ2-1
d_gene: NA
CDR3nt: TGCGCCAGCAGCCAAGATCTTCTCACAAGCGAGCAGTTCTTC
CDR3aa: CASSQDLLTSEQFF

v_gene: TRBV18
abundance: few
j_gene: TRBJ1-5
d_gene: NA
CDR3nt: TGTGCCAGCTCACCATCCCAGGGGCAGGGGCAGCCCCAGCATTTT
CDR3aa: CASSPSQGQGQPQHF

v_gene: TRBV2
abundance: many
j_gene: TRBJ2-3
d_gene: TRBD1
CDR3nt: TGTGCCAGCAGTGACCGACAGGGGGCGGACACAGATACGCAGTATTTT
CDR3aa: CASSDRQGADTDTQYF

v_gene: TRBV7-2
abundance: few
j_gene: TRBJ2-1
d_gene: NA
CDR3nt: TGTGCCAGCAGCTTAGCTGTACCGAATGAGCAGTTCTTC
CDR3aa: CASSLAVPNEQFF

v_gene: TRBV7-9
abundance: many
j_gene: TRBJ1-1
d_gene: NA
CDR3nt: TGTGCCAGCAGCTTTACAGGGGAAGCTTTCTTT
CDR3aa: CASSFTGEAFF

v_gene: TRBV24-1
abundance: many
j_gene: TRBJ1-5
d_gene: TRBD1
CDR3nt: TGTGCCACCAGTGACTCCGGGACAGGGAGCAATCAGCCCCAGCATTTT
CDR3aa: CATSDSGTGSNQPQHF

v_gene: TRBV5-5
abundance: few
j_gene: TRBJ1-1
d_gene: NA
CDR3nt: TGTGCCAGCAGCTTGGATCCGTCGAACACTGAAGCTTTCTTT
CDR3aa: CASSLDPSNTEAFF

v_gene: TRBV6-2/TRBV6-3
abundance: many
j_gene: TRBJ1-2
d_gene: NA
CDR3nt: TGTGCCAGCAGTTACTCGAGTTTGTCTTACGGCTACACCTTC
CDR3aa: CASSYSSLSYGYTF

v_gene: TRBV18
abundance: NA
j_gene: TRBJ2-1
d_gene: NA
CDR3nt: TGTGCCAGCTCACCAACCAGGTCCGCTGAGCAGTTCTTC
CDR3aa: CASSPTRSAEQFF

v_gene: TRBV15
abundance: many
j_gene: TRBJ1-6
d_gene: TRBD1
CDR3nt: TGTGCCACCAGCCGGGACAGGGGAGTTGCACCCCTCCACTTT
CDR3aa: CATSRDRGVAPLHF

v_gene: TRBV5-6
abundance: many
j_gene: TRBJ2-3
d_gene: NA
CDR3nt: TGTGCCAGCAGGCGGTACGGCAGCACAGATACGCAGTATTTT
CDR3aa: CASRRYGSTDTQYF

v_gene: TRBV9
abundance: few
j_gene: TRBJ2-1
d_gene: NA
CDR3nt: TGTGCCAGCAGCCCCCGTCGAGCGGAGCCCTACAATGAGCAGTTCTTC
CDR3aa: CASSPRRAEPYNEQFF

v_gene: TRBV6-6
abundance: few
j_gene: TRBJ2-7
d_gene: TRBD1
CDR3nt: TGTGCCAGCAGTTCGGGACAGAGTCGGTCCGAGCAGTACTTC
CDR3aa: CASSSGQSRSEQYF

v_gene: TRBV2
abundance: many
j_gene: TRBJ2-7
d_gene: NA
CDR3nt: TGTGCCAGCAGTCAAGGAATCTACGAGCAGTACTTC
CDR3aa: CASSQGIYEQYF

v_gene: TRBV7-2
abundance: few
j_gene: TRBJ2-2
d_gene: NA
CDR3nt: TGTGCCAGCAGCCTGTACGGGAGTCGGGGGGAGCTGTTTTTT
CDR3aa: CASSLYGSRGELFF

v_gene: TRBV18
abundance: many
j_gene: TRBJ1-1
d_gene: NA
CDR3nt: TGTGCCAGCTCACCCGAGTCAGGGACCGCTGAAGCTTTCTTT
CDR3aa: CASSPESGTAEAFF

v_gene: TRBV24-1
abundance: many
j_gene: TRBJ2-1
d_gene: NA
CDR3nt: TGTGCCACCAGTGATACGGACAGTTCCTCCTACAATGAGCAGTTCTTC
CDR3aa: CATSDTDSSSYNEQFF

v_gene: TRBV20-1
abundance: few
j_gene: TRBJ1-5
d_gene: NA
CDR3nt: TGCAGTGCTAGAATGATGGCAGGTACCAATCAGCCCCAGCATTTT
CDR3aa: CSARMMAGTNQPQHF

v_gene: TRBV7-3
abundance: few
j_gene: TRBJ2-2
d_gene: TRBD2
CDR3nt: TGTGCCAGCAGCCCTAGCGGGAGGGCGACCGGGGAGCTGTTTTTT
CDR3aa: CASSPSGRATGELFF

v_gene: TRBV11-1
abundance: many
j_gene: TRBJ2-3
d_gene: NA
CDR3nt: TGTGCCAGCAGCCACGAATCAGCACTACCGGATACGCAGTATTTT
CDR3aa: CASSHESALPDTQYF

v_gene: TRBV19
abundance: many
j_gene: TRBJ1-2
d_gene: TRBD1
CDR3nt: TGTGCCAGTAGTAGACCTGCGACAGGGACTAACTATGGCTACACCTTC
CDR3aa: CASSRPATGTNYGYTF

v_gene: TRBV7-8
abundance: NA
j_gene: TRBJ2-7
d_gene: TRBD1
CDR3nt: TGTGCCAGCAGCTTAGGAAGGGGGCCGACGGACGAGCAGTACTTC
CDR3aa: CASSLGRGPTDEQYF

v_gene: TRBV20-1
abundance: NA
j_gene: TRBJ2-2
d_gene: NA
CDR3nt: TGCAGTGCTAGGAAGGCAGGGACCACCGGGGAGCTGTTTTTT
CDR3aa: CSARKAGTTGELFF

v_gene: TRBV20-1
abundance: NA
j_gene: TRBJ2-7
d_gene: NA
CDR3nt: TGCAGTGCTAGTCCCCCTACCAGCTACGAGCAGTACTTC
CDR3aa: CSASPPTSYEQYF

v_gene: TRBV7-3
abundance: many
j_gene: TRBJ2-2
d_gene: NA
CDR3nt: TGTGCCAGCAGCTCGGGCAGCCACACCGGGGAGCTGTTTTTT
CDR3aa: CASSSGSHTGELFF

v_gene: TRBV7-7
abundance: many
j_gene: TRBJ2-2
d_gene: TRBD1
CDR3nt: TGTGCCAGCAGCGAAGGACAGGGTAACACCGGGGAGCTGTTTTTT
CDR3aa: CASSEGQGNTGELFF

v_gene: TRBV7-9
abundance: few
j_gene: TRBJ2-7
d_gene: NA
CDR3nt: TGTGCCAGCAGCCCGAAGGGGGAACCCTACGAGCAGTACTTC
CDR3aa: CASSPKGEPYEQYF

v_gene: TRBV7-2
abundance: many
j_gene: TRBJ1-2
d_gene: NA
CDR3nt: TGTGCCAGCAGCCCGGGGCAGGGTTTCAGCTATGGCTACACCTTC
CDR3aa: CASSPGQGFSYGYTF

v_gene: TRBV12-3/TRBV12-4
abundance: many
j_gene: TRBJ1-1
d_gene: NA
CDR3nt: TGTGCCAGCAGTTCGCAGGGGCGGTCTTACGCTGAAGCTTTCTTT
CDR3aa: CASSSQGRSYAEAFF

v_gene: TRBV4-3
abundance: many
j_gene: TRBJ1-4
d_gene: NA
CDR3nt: TGCGCCAGCAGCCAAGATCCCCGGACAGCTAATGAAAAACTGTTTTTT
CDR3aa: CASSQDPRTANEKLFF

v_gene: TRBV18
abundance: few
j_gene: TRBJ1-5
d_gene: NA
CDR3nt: TGTGCCAGCTCACCACAGGGCATGGGTAATCAGCCCCAGCATTTT
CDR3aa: CASSPQGMGNQPQHF

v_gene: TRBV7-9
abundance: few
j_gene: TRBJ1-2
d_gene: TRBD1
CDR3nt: TGTGCCAGCAGCCACGGGACAGGAGCTAACTATGGCTACACCTTC
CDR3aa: CASSHGTGANYGYTF

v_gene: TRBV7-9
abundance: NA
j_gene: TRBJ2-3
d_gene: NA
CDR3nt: TGTGCCAGCAGATTAAGGGCAGAAAGTTCTAGCACAGATACGCAGTATTTT
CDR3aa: CASRLRAESSSTDTQYF

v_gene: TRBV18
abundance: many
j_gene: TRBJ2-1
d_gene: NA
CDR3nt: TGTGCCAGCTCACCAAGACAGTACAATGAGCAGTTCTTC
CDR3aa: CASSPRQYNEQFF

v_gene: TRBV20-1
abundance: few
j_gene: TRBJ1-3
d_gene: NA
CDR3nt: TGCAGTGCTACGGACAGTCGCTCTGGAAACACCATATATTTT
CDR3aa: CSATDSRSGNTIYF

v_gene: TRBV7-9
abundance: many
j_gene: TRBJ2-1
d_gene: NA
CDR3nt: TGTGCCAGCAGCCGGTCTGGTCCTGAGCAGTTCTTC
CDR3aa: CASSRSGPEQFF

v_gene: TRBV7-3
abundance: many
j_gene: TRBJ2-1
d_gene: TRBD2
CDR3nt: TGTGCCAGCAGTACTAGCGGGAGTGATGAGCAGTTCTTC
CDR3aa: CASSTSGSDEQFF

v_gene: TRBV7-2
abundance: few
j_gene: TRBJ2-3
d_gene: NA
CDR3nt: TGTGCCAGCAGCTTAAGACCATCGAGGGGAACAGATACGCAGTATTTT
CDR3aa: CASSLRPSRGTDTQYF

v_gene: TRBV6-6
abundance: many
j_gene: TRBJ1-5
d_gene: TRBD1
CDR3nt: TGTGCCAGCGCGGACAGGGGGGGTCAGCCCCAGCATTTT
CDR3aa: CASADRGGQPQHF

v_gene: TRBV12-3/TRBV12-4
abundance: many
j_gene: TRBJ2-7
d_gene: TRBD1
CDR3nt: TGTGCCAGCAGTTTACTCCCGGACAGGTACTACGAGCAGTACTTC
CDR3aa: CASSLLPDRYYEQYF

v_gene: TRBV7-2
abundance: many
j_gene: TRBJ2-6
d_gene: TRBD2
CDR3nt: TGTGCCAGCAGCGTGGGACTAGCGGGGGAGGCCTCTGGGGCCAACGTCCTGACTTTC
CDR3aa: CASSVGLAGEASGANVLTF

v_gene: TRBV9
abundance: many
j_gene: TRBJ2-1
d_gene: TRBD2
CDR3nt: TGTGCCAGCAGCGTAGGCTCGGGACTAGCGGGGGGAAATGAGCAGTTCTTC
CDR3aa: CASSVGSGLAGGNEQFF

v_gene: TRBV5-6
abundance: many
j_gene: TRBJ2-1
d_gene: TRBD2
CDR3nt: TGTGCCAGCAGCTTGGCCTCTGGACTAGCGGGAACCGATGAGCAGTTCTTC
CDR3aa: CASSLASGLAGTDEQFF

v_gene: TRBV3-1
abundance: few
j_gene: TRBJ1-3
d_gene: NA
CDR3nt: TGTGCCAGCGGGGGGGCGCCCTCTGGAAACACCATATATTTT
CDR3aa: CASGGAPSGNTIYF